The 23 T cell receptor beta chains in this list originate from one sample, sequenced in a study of T cell changes during pregnancy in multiple sclerosis. Sequenced by immunoSEQ multiplex PCR; TCRdb stores in-frame clones only, minus some. This sample has 40,000 to 60,000 clones, with approximately 91% found just once. The sequencing used CD8+ T cells from peripheral blood mononuclear cells, collected after pregnancy. The receptors derive from a female donor with multiple sclerosis, enrolled in a pregnancy study.

The rearrangement links TRBV6-6 to TRBJ2-2; 8 bases match TRBD2. This CDR3 is 15 amino acids long. With V trimmed by 5 bases and J by 8 bases, 10 bases remained unmatched. Germline CDR1 and CDR2: MNHNY and SVGAGI (reference sequence). DNA of the CDR3: TGTGCCAGCAGTCCGGGACTAGTGGCGGGGGGGGAGCTGTTTTTT. Translated, it gives CASSPGLVAGGELFF.

CDR3: CASSGPLKGGRSPNEKLFF. The CDR3 nucleotides are TGTGCCAGCAGTGGACCGCTTAAGGGGGGGCGCAGTCCTAATGAAAAACTGTTTTTT. V usage is TRBV6-4 and J usage is TRBJ1-4, with D perhaps matching TRBD1 (6 bases). The CDR3 is 19 amino acids. Germline V gives CDR1 MRHNA, CDR2 SNTAGT. Trimming left V 4 bases short and J 3 bases short, with 24 bases between.

This clone was detected once. The chain uses TRBV27 and TRBJ2-1; 9 bases are a match to TRBD2. The germline V gene encodes CDR1 MNHEY and CDR2 SMNVEV (reference sequence). With 4 bases clipped from V and 9 bases from J, the junction kept 10 bases outside the gene matches. This CDR3 is 15 amino acids long. CDR3 DNA sequence: TGTGCCAGCAGTTGGGGACTAGCAATTTCCGGTGAGCAGTTCTTC. Translated: CASSWGLAISGEQFF.

The chain employs TRBV9 and TRBJ2-7, with TRBD1 as a possible D gene (6 bases). Germline V gene lookup returns CDR1 SGDLS and CDR2 YYNGEE. This CDR3 has 14 residues. Trimming removed 2 bases from V and 3 bases from J, with 12 bases in between. The CDR3 region is CASSVRGAGYEQYF. The CDR3 DNA follows: TGTGCCAGCAGCGTCAGGGGCGCCGGCTACGAGCAGTACTTC.

The chain joins TRBV27 to TRBJ1-2; tentative D call: TRBD1 (6 bases). CDR3 length equals 15 residues. Per the germline V gene, CDR1 is MNHEY and CDR2 is SMNVEV (reference sequence). The V and J ends lost 0 bases and 3 bases respectively, with 11 bases between them. CDR3 nucleotides: TGTGCCAGCAGTTTATCACAGGGAGGGGACTATGGCTACACCTTC. Its translation is CASSLSQGGDYGYTF.

The chain employs TRBV20-1 and TRBJ2-7, with D maybe TRBD2 (6 bases). The germline V gene has CDR1 DFQATT and CDR2 SNEGSKA (reference sequence). The CDR3 spans 10 residues. With 7 bases removed from V and 4 bases from J, the gap between germline ends came to 8 bases. CDR3 loop: CSVGGYEQYF. In DNA, the CDR3 is TGCAGTGTAGGAGGGTACGAGCAGTACTTC.

This chain links TRBV21-1 with TRBJ1-4; the table assigns TRBD1, which was not confirmed against the DNA. TRBV21-1 is noted as a pseudogene. This CDR3 comprises 14 residues. In nucleotides, the CDR3 is TGTGCCAGCAACGAGGACAGAGATAATGAAAAACTGTTTTTT. This codes for CASNEDRDNEKLFF.

V is TRBV11-2 and J is TRBJ2-2; 7 bases fit TRBD1. The CDR3 extends over 16 amino acids. J lost 2 bases, V lost 4 bases, and 7 bases had no gene match. Germline V gene data show CDR1 as SGHAT and CDR2 as FQNNGV. In DNA, the CDR3 is TGTGCCAGCAGCTCTCCCGGGACAGTCAACACCGGGGAGCTGTTTTTT. Its translation is CASSSPGTVNTGELFF.

This chain links TRBV9 with TRBJ2-3, with TRBD2 matching 8 bases. J lost 5 bases, V lost 3 bases, and 5 bases had no gene match. CDR3 length: 14 residues. Germline-derived CDR1 and CDR2 are SGDLS and YYNGEE. Here the CDR3 DNA reads TGTGCCAGCAGCGCCGGGACTAGTGTAGATACGCAGTATTTT. The encoded protein is CASSAGTSVDTQYF.

The chain employs TRBV2 and TRBJ2-6, with a possible D match to TRBD2 (5 bases). Trimming took off 3 bases at V and 2 bases at J, with 5 bases between the two ends. CDR1 is SNHLY, CDR2 FYNNEI, per germline. There are 14 residues in the CDR3. In DNA form, the CDR3 reads TGTGCCAGCAGTGAGGGAGCTGGGGCCAACGTCCTGACTTTC. It translates to CASSEGAGANVLTF.

The genes are TRBV9 and TRBJ2-6, with TRBD2 matching 7 bases. CDR3 length: 18 amino acids. CDR1 is SGDLS and CDR2 is YYNGEE in the germline V gene. J was trimmed by 4 bases and V by 0 bases; bases with no gene match: 10. The CDR3 DNA reads TGTGCCAGCAGCGTAGCTGTTCCCGGGGGGTGGGGGGCCAACGTCCTGACTTTC. Residues: CASSVAVPGGWGANVLTF.

The chain joins TRBV14 to TRBJ1-5, with TRBD1 identical over 8 bases. V dropped 4 bases and J dropped 8; count of bases not matched to a gene: 7. The CDR3 has 14 amino acids. Germline CDR1 and CDR2: SGHDN and FVKESK. CDR3 residues: CASSPGQGNKPQHF. The CDR3, as DNA: TGTGCCAGCAGCCCAGGACAGGGTAATAAGCCCCAGCATTTT.

The rearrangement uses TRBV11-3 and TRBJ2-2, with 7 bases identical to TRBD1. The length of the CDR3 is 17 residues. J gave up 4 bases and V 4 bases, and 12 bases lay outside the gene matches. Germline V gives CDR1 SGHNT, CDR2 YENEEA. CDR3 in amino acids: CASSYSRDSIFTGELFF. CDR3 bases: TGTGCCAGCAGCTACTCCCGGGACAGTATCTTCACCGGGGAGCTGTTTTTT.

The genes are TRBV9 and TRBJ2-2; 8 positions agree with TRBD1. With 4 bases clipped from V and 5 bases from J, the junction kept 10 bases outside the gene matches. CDR1 is SGDLS and CDR2 is YYNGEE in the germline V gene. This CDR3 region has 16 residues. The CDR3 here is CASSPVPGGLTGELFF. CDR3 sequence (DNA): TGTGCCAGCAGCCCGGTCCCAGGGGGCCTTACCGGGGAGCTGTTTTTT.

The rearrangement uses TRBV6-1 and TRBJ2-7; 9 bases map to TRBD1. The CDR3 contains 15 residues. The germline V gene has CDR1 MNHNS and CDR2 SASEGT. V was clipped by 3 bases and J by 1 base; unmatched bases: 4. As DNA, the CDR3 is TGTGCCAGCAGTGACCGACAGGGGGGTTCCTACGAGCAGTACTTC. Translated: CASSDRQGGSYEQYF.

The chain is built from TRBV9 and TRBJ2-7; D is ambiguous. Trimming took off 3 bases at V and 3 bases at J, with 10 bases between the two ends. The CDR3 runs to 13 residues. Germline V gene sequence: CDR1 SGDLS, CDR2 YYNGEE. The CDR3 DNA is TGTGCCAGCAGCGGGAGTGGCGACTACGAGCAGTACTTC. Translated: CASSGSGDYEQYF.

The chain couples TRBV5-4 to TRBJ1-1; a weak D match, TRBD1 (5 bases). V lost 4 bases, J lost 5 bases, and 12 bases lay in between. Germline values: CDR1 SGHNT, CDR2 YYREEE (reference sequence). This CDR3 has 13 residues. CDR3 sequence (DNA): TGTGCCAGCAGCAATCGACCAGGGACTGAAGCTTTCTTT. As protein: CASSNRPGTEAFF. The variable domain in full, completed from reference TRBV5-4 and TRBJ1-1, reads ETGVTQSPTHLIKTRGQQVTLRCSSQSGHNTVSWYQQALGQGPQFIFQYYREEENGRGNFPPRFSGLQFPNYSSELNVNALELDDSALYLCASSNRPGTEAFFGQGTRLTVV.

V is TRBV25-1 and J is TRBJ1-6; D not resolved. The CDR3 loop spans 16 amino acids. Per the germline V gene, CDR1 is MGHDK and CDR2 is SYGVNS. Trimming cost V 1 base and J 7 bases, with 14 bases left between them. The CDR3 loop reads CASSELIDGSNSPLHF. The CDR3 DNA sequence: TGTGCCAGCAGTGAATTGATCGACGGGTCCAATTCACCCCTCCACTTT.

This rearrangement joins TRBV4-1 to TRBJ2-7, with 8 bases lining up with TRBD2. The CDR3 is made up of 16 amino acids. Per germline, CDR1 MGHRA and CDR2 YSYEKL. The J segment lost 3 bases and the V segment lost 0 bases, leaving 7 bases of the junction unmatched. The CDR3 reads CASSQDHGGGLYEQYF. CDR3 bases: TGCGCCAGCAGCCAAGATCACGGCGGGGGGCTCTACGAGCAGTACTTC.

This clone has just one count. V is TRBV9 and J is TRBJ2-7; 8 positions agree with TRBD1. Germline lookup yields CDR1 SGDLS and CDR2 YYNGEE. Unmatched junction bases numbered 14, after V lost 4 bases and J lost 5 bases. The CDR3 extends over 16 amino acids. DNA for the CDR3: TGTGCCAGCAGCATAGGACAGGGCGCGGGTGTGGACGAGCAGTACTTC. This translates into CASSIGQGAGVDEQYF.

The gene calls are TRBV6-4 and TRBJ2-1; 9 bases agree with TRBD2. With 2 bases clipped from V and 8 bases from J, the junction kept 10 bases outside the gene matches. CDR3 length equals 16 residues. CDR1 and CDR2 from the germline V gene are MRHNA and SNTAGT. CDR3 bases: TGTGCCAGCAGTGACGTCCTAGCGGGGTGCATCTATGAGCAGTTCTTC. The encoded protein is CASSDVLAGCIYEQFF.

The J gene is TRBJ1-2, the V gene TRBV29-1; D gene unclear. CDR3 length: 11 amino acids. Germline CDR1 SQVTM, CDR2 ANQGSEA. Trimming took off 7 bases at V and 5 bases at J, with 11 bases between the two ends. The CDR3 region is CSALTEYGYTF. The CDR3 bases are TGCAGCGCTTTGACTGAATATGGCTACACCTTC. The full variable domain, its missing parts supplied by reference TRBV29-1 and TRBJ1-2, is SAVISQKPSRDICQRGTSLTIQCQVDSQVTMMFWYRQQPGQSLTLIATANQGSEATYESGFVIDKFPISRPNLTFSTLTVSNMSPEDSSIYLCSALTEYGYTFGSGTRLTVV.

The chain employs TRBV15 and TRBJ2-1; 11 nucleotides align to TRBD2. Germline lookup yields CDR1 LNHNV and CDR2 YYDKDF (reference sequence). This CDR3 comprises 15 residues. Trimming at V came to 2 bases and at J to 10 bases, leaving 7 bases not matched to a gene. The CDR3 reads CATSRSSGGPTEQFF. The CDR3 DNA reads as TGTGCCACCAGCAGATCTAGCGGGGGGCCCACGGAGCAGTTCTTC.